This TCR beta chain was identified in a study of response to subunit inactivated influenza vaccine. V was clipped by 3 bases and J by 3 bases; unmatched bases: 8. This CDR3 comprises 15 residues. Germline CDR1 and CDR2: SGDLS and YYNGEE. TCRdb fed the RT-PCR reads into MiXCR, producing one record per CDR3 protein. The sample carries fewer than 400,000 distinct CDR3 sequences, roughly 22% recorded once. This chain joins TRBV9 and TRBJ2-7; TRBD2 matches at 8 bases. The clonotype originates from a man aged 45 to 75 who received an inactivated influenza vaccine. The specimen was PBMCs from blood, collected roughly 20 months after vaccination. In nucleotides, the CDR3 is TGTGCCAGCAGCGAAACGGGAGGGCCTGGCTACGAGCAGTACTTC. Translating it yields CASSETGGPGYEQYF.